Below, 17 T cell receptor beta chains from the same sample are listed, as sequenced in a study of cytomegalovirus exposure and HLA in healthy donors (dated by TCRdb to the late 2010s). The receptor library was made with the immunoSEQ multiplex PCR assay. TCRdb mirrors the immuneACCESS table, restricted to in-frame sequences. Some clones are absent from its copies; in checked studies, under half trace to an unresolved V gene, and the reason for the others is unknown. The sample table records about 160,000 clones; about 88% of these occur just once. Of the sample, 2% to 2.5% is held by the ten largest clones. Sequencing was carried out using PBMCs. Source of these receptors: a woman between 18 and 30 years old in good health and CMV-seronegative.

V and J are TRBV19 and TRBJ2-3; 7 bases are shared with TRBD1. Germline V lookup: CDR1 LNHDA, CDR2 SQIVND (reference sequence). V gave up 3 bases and J gave up 4 bases; unmatched junction bases: 4. CDR3 length equals 14 residues. The CDR3, as DNA: TGTGCCAGTAGTATTGGGCAGGGGGCAGATACGCAGTATTTT. Encoded protein: CASSIGQGADTQYF.

The J gene is TRBJ1-5, the V gene TRBV27, with D tentatively TRBD1 (5 bases). Germline V CDR1 and CDR2: MNHEY, SMNVEV (reference sequence). Deletions cut 4 bases from V and 6 bases from J, with 16 bases between. CDR3 length: 15 amino acids. CDR3 DNA sequence: TGTGCCAGCAGTTCCCCAGCTGGGGGGTCTCAGCCCCAGCATTTT. As protein: CASSSPAGGSQPQHF.

The genes are TRBV10-2 and TRBJ2-7; 8 positions match TRBD2. Germline CDR1 and CDR2: WSHSY and SAAADI. V dropped 4 bases and J dropped 4; count of bases not matched to a gene: 9. CDR3 length: 15 residues. The CDR3 nucleotides read TGCGCCAGCAGTGGCCCATCAGCGGGAGTTTACGAGCAGTACTTC. Translating it yields CASSGPSAGVYEQYF.

V usage is TRBV5-6 and J usage is TRBJ2-7; 10 nucleotides agree with TRBD1. V was pared by 4 bases and J by 1 base, with 5 bases of the junction left unmatched. The CDR3 is made up of 15 amino acids. CDR1 and CDR2 from the germline V gene are SGHDT and YYEEEE. CDR3: CASSLGTGASYEQYF. CDR3 bases: TGTGCCAGCAGCCTGGGGACAGGGGCTTCCTACGAGCAGTACTTC.

The gene calls are TRBV7-2 and TRBJ2-2; TRBD2 agrees at 7 bases. CDR3 length: 14 amino acids. The V gene's germline CDR1 is SGHTA and CDR2 FQGNSA. Unmatched junction bases numbered 2, after V lost 7 bases and J lost 0 bases. The CDR3 protein is CASTGRANTGELFF. The CDR3 DNA reads TGTGCCAGCACGGGGAGGGCGAACACCGGGGAGCTGTTTTTT.

The chain recombines TRBV13 with TRBJ2-3, with TRBD2 matching 10 bases. V gave up 1 base and J gave up 3 bases; unmatched junction bases: 10. Per germline, CDR1 PRHDT and CDR2 FYEKMQ (reference sequence). The CDR3 totals 18 residues. In DNA, the CDR3 is TGTGCCAGCAGCTTAGCCGCGCTAGCGGGAGCGACGACAGATACGCAGTATTTT. Translation: CASSLAALAGATTDTQYF.

The rearrangement joins TRBV19 to TRBJ2-7; D ambiguous. The CDR3 extends over 17 amino acids. Trimming removed 5 bases at V and 0 bases at J, with 20 bases between. Germline V gene sequence: CDR1 LNHDA, CDR2 SQIVND (reference sequence). For the CDR3, the DNA is TGTGCCAGTAGTTCCGTACCGGGTGCGTGGAGCTCCTACGAGCAGTACTTC. Amino acids: CASSSVPGAWSSYEQYF.

The V and J genes are TRBV4-1 and TRBJ2-3; TRBD2 might be the D (5 bases). Trimming removed 1 base at V and 1 base at J, with 15 bases between. Germline lookup yields CDR1 MGHRA and CDR2 YSYEKL. There are 17 residues in the CDR3. CDR3 bases: TGCGCCAGCAGCCAAGCTCCACTAGTGATGGGCACAGATACGCAGTATTTT. The encoded protein is CASSQAPLVMGTDTQYF.

The chain is built from TRBV11-2 and TRBJ2-3, with D possibly matching TRBD2 (6 bases). Germline CDR1 reads SGHAT; CDR2 reads FQNNGV. CDR3 size: 16 residues. V was trimmed by 6 bases and J by 2 bases, leaving 18 bases between them. The CDR3 is CASSHRDWQLTDTQYF. DNA for the CDR3: TGTGCCAGCAGTCACCGGGACTGGCAACTCACAGATACGCAGTATTTT.

The chain combines TRBV7-8 with TRBJ2-7, with 7 bases matching TRBD1. There are 14 residues in the CDR3. Germline trimming cut 3 bases from V and 5 bases from J; bases unmatched to any gene: 7. Germline assignment: CDR1 SGHVS and CDR2 FQNEAQ. CDR3 DNA sequence: TGTGCCAGCAGCTTCTGGGTAGGGGGCGACGAGCAGTACTTC. It encodes CASSFWVGGDEQYF.

CDR3 nucleotides: TGTGCCAGCAGCTTGGACAGGGTTCGGCTGTTTTTT. Translating it yields CASSLDRVRLFF. J is TRBJ2-2 and V is TRBV7-2; TRBD1 matches 8 bases. Trimming removed 3 bases from V and 13 bases from J; junction bases left unmatched: 4. Per the germline V gene, CDR1 is SGHTA and CDR2 is FQGNSA. The CDR3 totals 12 residues.

This chain joins TRBV7-9 and TRBJ2-5, with D possibly matching TRBD1 (5 bases). This CDR3 contains 16 residues. Germline V lookup: CDR1 SEHNR, CDR2 FQNEAQ (reference sequence). V was cut by 7 bases and J by 2 bases, with 20 bases left in between. The CDR3 protein is CASIDRTDSLQETQYF. The CDR3 coding sequence is TGTGCCAGCATCGATAGGACCGACAGTCTTCAAGAGACCCAGTACTTC.

For this clone: At the DNA level, this CDR3 is encoded by other sequences in the same sample as well. V and J are TRBV20-1 and TRBJ1-1; 7 positions agree with TRBD1. This CDR3 spans 11 amino acids. The germline CDR1 and CDR2 sequences are DFQATT and SNEGSKA (reference sequence). V was pared by 3 bases and J by 7 bases, with 2 bases of the junction left unmatched. The CDR3: CSARRDSEAFF. The CDR3 coding sequence is TGCAGTGCTAGGCGGGACAGTGAAGCTTTCTTT.

CDR3 region: CASSDYSGTPPGTQYF. The CDR3 region has the DNA TGTGCCAGCAGTGACTACTCCGGGACACCCCCGGGTACGCAGTATTTT. The rearrangement links TRBV25-1 to TRBJ2-3; tentative D call: TRBD1 (6 bases). Trimming shortened V by 3 bases and J by 8 bases, and 21 bases separated the two germline ends. The CDR3 loop spans 16 amino acids. CDR1 and CDR2 from the germline V gene are MGHDK and SYGVNS. The whole variable domain, filled in from reference TRBV25-1 and TRBJ2-3, reads EADIYQTPRYLVIGTGKKITLECSQTMGHDKMYWYQQDPGMELHLIHYSYGVNSTEKGDLSSESTVSRIRTEHFPLTLESARPSHTSQYLCASSDYSGTPPGTQYFGPGTRLTVL.

The chain employs TRBV7-6 and TRBJ2-7, with 7 bases identical to TRBD1. CDR1 SGHVS and CDR2 FNYEAQ come from the germline V gene. V lost 5 bases to trimming and J lost 2 bases; unmatched junction nucleotides: 6. The CDR3 extends over 14 amino acids. In DNA, the CDR3 is TGTGCCAGCAGCCCGACAGGGAGAGCCTACGAGCAGTACTTC. It translates to CASSPTGRAYEQYF.

V usage is TRBV1 and J usage is TRBJ2-2; the D segment call TRBD1 is taken from the table without a DNA check. TRBV1 is a known pseudogene. The CDR3 is 22 residues long. The CDR3 bases are TGCACCAGCAGCCAAGGGGGAATAGGACAGGGGGTCCCAGATAAGAACACCGGGGAGCTGTTTTTT. As protein: CTSSQGGIGQGVPDKNTGELFF.

This clone was seen just once. This sequence joins TRBV7-9 and TRBJ2-3; D is unresolved. The CDR3 contains 12 residues. Germline V gene data show CDR1 as SEHNR and CDR2 as FQNEAQ (reference sequence). Trimming removed 1 base from V and 5 bases from J, with 4 bases in between. CDR3 coding DNA: TGTGCCAGCAGCTTAGTCCGAGATACGCAGTATTTT. Its protein product is CASSLVRDTQYF.